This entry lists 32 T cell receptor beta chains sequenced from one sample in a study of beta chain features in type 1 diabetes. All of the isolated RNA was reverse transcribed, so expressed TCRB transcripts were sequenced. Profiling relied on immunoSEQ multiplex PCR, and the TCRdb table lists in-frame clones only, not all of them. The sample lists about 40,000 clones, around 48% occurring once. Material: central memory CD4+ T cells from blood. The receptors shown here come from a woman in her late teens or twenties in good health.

CDR3 region: CAWSVLPAGSPLHF. For the CDR3, the DNA is TGTGCCTGGAGTGTACTCCCAGCGGGTTCACCCCTCCACTTT. The genes are TRBV30 and TRBJ1-6; D is undetermined. Trimming pared 0 bases from V and 9 bases from J, leaving 12 bases between. Per germline, CDR1 GTSNPN and CDR2 SVGIG (reference sequence). This CDR3 contains 14 residues.

The chain's CDR3 is CASSAPWGDGYTF. Here the CDR3 DNA reads TGTGCCAGCAGTGCCCCCTGGGGGGATGGCTACACCTTC. The rearrangement uses TRBV25-1 and TRBJ1-2; TRBD1 is a possible D gene (5 bases). This CDR3 has 13 amino acids. CDR1 is MGHDK and CDR2 is SYGVNS in the germline V gene. Trimming stripped 4 bases from V and 6 bases from J, with 12 bases between.

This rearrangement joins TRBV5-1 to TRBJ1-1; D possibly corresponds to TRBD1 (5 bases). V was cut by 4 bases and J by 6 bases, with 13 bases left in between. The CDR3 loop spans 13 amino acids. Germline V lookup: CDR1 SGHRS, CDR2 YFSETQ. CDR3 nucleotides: TGCGCCAGCAGCCGGGACTTGGGAGCTGAAGCTTTCTTT. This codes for CASSRDLGAEAFF.

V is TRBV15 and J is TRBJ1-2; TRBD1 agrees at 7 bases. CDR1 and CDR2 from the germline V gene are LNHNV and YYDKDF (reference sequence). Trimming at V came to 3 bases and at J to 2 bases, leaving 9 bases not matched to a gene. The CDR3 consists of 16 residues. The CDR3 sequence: CATSSLTGASNYGYTF. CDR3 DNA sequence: TGTGCCACCAGCAGCCTTACAGGGGCGTCGAACTATGGCTACACCTTC.

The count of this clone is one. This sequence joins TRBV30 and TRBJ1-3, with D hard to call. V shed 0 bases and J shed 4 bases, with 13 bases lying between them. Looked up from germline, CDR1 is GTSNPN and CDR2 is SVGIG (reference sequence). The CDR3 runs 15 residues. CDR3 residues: CAWSVRSEAGNTIYF. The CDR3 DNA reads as TGTGCCTGGAGTGTACGTTCGGAGGCCGGAAACACCATATATTTT.

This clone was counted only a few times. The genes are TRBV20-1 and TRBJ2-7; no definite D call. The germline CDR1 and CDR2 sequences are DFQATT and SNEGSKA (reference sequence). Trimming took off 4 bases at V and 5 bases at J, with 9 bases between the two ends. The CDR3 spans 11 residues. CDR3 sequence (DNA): TGCAGTGCTATACGTGCTAACGAGCAGTACTTC. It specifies CSAIRANEQYF.

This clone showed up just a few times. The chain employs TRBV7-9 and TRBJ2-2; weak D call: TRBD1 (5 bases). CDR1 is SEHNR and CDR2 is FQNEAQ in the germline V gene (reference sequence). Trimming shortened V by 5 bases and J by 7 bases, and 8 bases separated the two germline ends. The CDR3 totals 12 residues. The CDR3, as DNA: TGTGCCAGCAGCCCCCAGGGCGGGGAGCTGTTTTTT. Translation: CASSPQGGELFF.

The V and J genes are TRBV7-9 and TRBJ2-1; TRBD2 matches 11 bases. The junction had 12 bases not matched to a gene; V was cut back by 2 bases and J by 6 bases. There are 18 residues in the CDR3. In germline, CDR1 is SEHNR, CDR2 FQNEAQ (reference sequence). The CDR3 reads CASSLPRRLAGYGNEQFF. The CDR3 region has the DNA TGTGCCAGCAGCTTACCTCGACGACTAGCGGGATATGGCAATGAGCAGTTCTTC.

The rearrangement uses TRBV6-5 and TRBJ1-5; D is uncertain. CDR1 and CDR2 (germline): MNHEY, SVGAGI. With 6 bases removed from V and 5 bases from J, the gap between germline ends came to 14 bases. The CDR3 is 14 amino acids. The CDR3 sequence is CASRHLGRDQPQHF. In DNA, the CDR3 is TGTGCCAGCAGGCACCTTGGGAGGGATCAGCCCCAGCATTTT.

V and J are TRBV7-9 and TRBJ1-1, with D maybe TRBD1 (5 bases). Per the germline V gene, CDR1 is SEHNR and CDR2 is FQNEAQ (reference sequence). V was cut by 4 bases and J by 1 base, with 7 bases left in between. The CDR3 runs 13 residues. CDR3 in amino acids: CASSYTGNTEAFF. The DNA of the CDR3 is TGTGCCAGCAGCTACACAGGGAACACTGAAGCTTTCTTT.

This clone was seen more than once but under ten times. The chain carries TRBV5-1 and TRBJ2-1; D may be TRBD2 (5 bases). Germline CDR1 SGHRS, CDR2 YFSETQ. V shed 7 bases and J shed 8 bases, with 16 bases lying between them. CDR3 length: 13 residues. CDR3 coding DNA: TGCGCCAGCGAGAGGGATGGTTTGGATGAGCAGTTCTTC. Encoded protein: CASERDGLDEQFF. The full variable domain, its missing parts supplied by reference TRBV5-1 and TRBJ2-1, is KAGVTQTPRYLIKTRGQQVTLSCSPISGHRSVSWYQQTPGQGLQFLFEYFSETQRNKGNFPGRFSGRQFSNSRSEMNVSTLELGDSALYLCASERDGLDEQFFGPGTRLTVL.

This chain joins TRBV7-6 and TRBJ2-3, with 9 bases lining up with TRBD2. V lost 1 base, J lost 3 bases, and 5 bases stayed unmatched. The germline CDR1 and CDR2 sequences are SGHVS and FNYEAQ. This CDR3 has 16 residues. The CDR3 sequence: CASSLGAGGPTDTQYF. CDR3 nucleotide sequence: TGTGCCAGCAGCTTAGGGGCGGGAGGGCCTACAGATACGCAGTATTTT. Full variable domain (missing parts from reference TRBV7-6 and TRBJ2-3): GAGVSQSPRYKVTKRGQDVALRCDPISGHVSLYWYRQALGQGPEFLTYFNYEAQQDKSGLPNDRFSAERPEGSISTLTIQRTEQRDSAMYRCASSLGAGGPTDTQYFGPGTRLTVL.

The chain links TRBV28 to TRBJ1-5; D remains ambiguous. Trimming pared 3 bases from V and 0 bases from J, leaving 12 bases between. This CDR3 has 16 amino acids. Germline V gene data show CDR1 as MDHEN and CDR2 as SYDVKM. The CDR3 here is CASSFSLLNSNQPQHF. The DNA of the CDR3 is TGTGCCAGCAGTTTTTCACTACTAAATAGCAATCAGCCCCAGCATTTT.

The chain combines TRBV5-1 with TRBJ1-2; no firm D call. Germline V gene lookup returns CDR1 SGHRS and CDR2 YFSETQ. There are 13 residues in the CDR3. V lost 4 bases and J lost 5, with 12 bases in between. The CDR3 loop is CASSPTPEYGYTF. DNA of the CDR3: TGCGCCAGCAGCCCCACGCCGGAGTATGGCTACACCTTC. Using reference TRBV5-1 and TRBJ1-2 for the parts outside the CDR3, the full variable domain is KAGVTQTPRYLIKTRGQQVTLSCSPISGHRSVSWYQQTPGQGLQFLFEYFSETQRNKGNFPGRFSGRQFSNSRSEMNVSTLELGDSALYLCASSPTPEYGYTFGSGTRLTVV.

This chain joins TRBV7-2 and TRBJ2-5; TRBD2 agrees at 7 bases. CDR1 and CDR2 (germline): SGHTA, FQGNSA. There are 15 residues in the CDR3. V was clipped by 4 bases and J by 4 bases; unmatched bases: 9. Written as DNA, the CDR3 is TGTGCCAGCAGCTACGGCGGGACGGGAGGAGAGACCCAGTACTTC. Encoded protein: CASSYGGTGGETQYF.

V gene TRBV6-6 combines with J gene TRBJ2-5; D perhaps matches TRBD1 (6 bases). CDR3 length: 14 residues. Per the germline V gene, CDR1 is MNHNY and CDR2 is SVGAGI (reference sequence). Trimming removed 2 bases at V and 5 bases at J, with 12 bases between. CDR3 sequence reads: CASSYVGARETQYF. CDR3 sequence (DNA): TGTGCCAGCAGTTACGTGGGGGCCCGGGAGACCCAGTACTTC.

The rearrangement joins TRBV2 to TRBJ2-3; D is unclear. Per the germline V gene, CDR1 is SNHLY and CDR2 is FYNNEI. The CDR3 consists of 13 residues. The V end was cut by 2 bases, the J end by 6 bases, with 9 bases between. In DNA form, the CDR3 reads TGTGCCAGCAGTGAAAATCTCCCGGATACGCAGTATTTT. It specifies CASSENLPDTQYF.

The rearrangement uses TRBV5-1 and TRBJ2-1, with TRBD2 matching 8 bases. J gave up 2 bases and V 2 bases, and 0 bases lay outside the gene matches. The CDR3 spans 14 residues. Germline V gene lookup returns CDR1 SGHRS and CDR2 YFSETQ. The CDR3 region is CASSFSGAYNEQFF. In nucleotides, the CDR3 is TGCGCCAGCAGCTTTAGCGGGGCCTACAATGAGCAGTTCTTC.

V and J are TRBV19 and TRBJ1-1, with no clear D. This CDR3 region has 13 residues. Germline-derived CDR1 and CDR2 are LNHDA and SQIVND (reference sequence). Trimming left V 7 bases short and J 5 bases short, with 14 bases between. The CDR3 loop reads CASIDRGKTEAFF. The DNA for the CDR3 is TGTGCCAGTATCGATAGAGGGAAAACTGAAGCTTTCTTT.

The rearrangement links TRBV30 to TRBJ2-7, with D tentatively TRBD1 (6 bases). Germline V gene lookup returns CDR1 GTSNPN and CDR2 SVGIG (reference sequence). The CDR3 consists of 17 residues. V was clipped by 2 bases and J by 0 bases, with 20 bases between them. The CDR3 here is CAWSTRPKTGSSYEQYF. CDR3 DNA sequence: TGTGCCTGGAGTACCCGACCCAAGACAGGCAGCTCCTACGAGCAGTACTTC.

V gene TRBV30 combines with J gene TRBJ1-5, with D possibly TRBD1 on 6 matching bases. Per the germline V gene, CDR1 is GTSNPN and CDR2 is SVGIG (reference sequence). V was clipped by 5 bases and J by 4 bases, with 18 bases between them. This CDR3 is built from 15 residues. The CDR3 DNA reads TGTGCCTGGCAGACCACGACAGGTTTGAATCAGCCCCAGCATTTT. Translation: CAWQTTTGLNQPQHF.

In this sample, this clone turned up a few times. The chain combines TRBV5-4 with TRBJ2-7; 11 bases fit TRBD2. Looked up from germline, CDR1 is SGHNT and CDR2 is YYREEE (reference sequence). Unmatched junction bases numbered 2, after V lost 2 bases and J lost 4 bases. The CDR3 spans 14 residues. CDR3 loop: CASSFSGGGYEQYF. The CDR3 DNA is TGTGCCAGCAGCTTTAGCGGGGGGGGGTACGAGCAGTACTTC.

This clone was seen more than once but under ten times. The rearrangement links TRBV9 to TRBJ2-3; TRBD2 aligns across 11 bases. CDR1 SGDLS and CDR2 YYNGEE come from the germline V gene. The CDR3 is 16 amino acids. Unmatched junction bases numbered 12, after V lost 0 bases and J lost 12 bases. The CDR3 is CASSVGLAGGPARQYF. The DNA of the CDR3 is TGTGCCAGCAGCGTAGGGTTAGCGGGGGGGCCGGCCCGTCAGTATTTT.

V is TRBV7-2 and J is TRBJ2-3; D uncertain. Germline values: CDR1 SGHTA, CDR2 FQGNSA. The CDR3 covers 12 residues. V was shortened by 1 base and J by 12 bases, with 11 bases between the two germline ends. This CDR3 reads CASSLDIFLQYF. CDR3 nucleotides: TGTGCCAGCAGCTTAGACATATTCTTACAGTATTTT.

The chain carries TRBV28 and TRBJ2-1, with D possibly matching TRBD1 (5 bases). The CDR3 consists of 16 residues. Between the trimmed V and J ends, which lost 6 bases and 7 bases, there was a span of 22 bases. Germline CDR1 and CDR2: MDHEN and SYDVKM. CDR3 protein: CASSLRGRRLGNEQFF. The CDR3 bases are TGTGCCAGCAGCCTAAGGGGCCGTCGGTTGGGTAATGAGCAGTTCTTC.

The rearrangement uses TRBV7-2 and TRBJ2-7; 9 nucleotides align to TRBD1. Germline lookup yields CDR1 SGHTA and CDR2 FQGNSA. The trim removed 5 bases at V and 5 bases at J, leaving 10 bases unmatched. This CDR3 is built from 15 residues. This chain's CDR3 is CASSPFGTGRHEQYF. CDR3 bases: TGTGCCAGCAGCCCGTTCGGGACAGGGAGGCACGAGCAGTACTTC.

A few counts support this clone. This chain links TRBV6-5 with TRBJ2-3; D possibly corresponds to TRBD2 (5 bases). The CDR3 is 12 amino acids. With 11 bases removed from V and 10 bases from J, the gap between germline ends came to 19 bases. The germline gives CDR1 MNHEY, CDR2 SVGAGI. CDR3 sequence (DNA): TGTGCCGCCGCGGGCACCGACCAGGCGCAGTATTTT. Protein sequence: CAAAGTDQAQYF.

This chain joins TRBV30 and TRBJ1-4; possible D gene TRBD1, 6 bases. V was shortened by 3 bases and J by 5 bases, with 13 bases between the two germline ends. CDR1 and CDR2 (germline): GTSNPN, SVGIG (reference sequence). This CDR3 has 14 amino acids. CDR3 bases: TGTGCCTGGAGGGGGGTCCAGGGGAATGAAAAACTGTTTTTT. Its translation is CAWRGVQGNEKLFF.

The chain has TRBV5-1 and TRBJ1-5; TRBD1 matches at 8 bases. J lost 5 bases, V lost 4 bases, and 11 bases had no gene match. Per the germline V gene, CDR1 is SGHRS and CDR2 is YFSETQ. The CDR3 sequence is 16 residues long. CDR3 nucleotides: TGCGCCAGCAGCCCGTACATTACAGGGGGAGATCAGCCCCAGCATTTT. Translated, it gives CASSPYITGGDQPQHF.

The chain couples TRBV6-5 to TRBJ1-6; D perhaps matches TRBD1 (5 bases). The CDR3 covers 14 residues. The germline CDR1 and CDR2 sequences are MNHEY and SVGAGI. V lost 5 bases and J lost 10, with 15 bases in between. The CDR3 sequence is CASSDGGVSSPLHF. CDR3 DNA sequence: TGTGCCAGCAGTGACGGGGGTGTATCCTCACCCCTCCACTTT.

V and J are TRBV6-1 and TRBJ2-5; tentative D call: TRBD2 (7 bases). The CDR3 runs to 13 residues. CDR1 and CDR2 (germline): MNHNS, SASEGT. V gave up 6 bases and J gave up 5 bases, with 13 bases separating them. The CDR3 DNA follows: TGTGCCAGCAGCTGGGGGGGGCTGGAGACCCAGTACTTC. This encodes CASSWGGLETQYF.

The chain's CDR3 is CASSLLGSGNTEAFF. The CDR3 nucleotides are TGTGCCAGCAGTCTTCTCGGGAGTGGCAACACTGAAGCTTTCTTT. V is TRBV6-1 and J is TRBJ1-1, with D hard to call. The CDR3 runs to 15 residues. With 5 bases removed from V and 2 bases from J, the gap between germline ends came to 15 bases. Per germline, CDR1 MNHNS and CDR2 SASEGT.